This TCR beta chain was found in a study of CD8+CD57+ T cells in acquired aplastic anemia. Study observations and caveats: Approximately 30 CD8+ CDR3 sequences were shared between patients and controls.

It was genomic DNA that served as the template for profiling TCR beta VDJ and CDR3. TCRdb ran MiXCR on the reads and lists one entry per CDR3 protein. The sample yields roughly 200,000 distinct CDR3 sequences, 61% seen once. Note on this clonotype: No antigen is known for it.

The CDR3 length is 16 residues. Germline-derived CDR1 and CDR2 are SGHVS and FQNEAQ. Germline trimming cut 2 bases from V and 0 bases from J; bases unmatched to any gene: 5. This clonotype was sampled from a human donor in good health. The sequenced sample was sorted CD4+, CD8+, or CD8+CD57+ T cells (not recorded which) from PBMCs. This chain links TRBV7-8 with TRBJ2-7, with 9 bases identical to TRBD2. The CDR3 here is CASSLSQRGVSYEQYF. The CDR3 coding sequence is TGTGCCAGCAGCTTATCCCAGCGGGGGGTCTCCTACGAGCAGTACTTC. The whole variable domain, filled in from reference TRBV7-8 and TRBJ2-7, reads GAGVSQSPRYKVAKRGQDVALRCDPISGHVSLFWYQQALGQGPEFLTYFQNEAQLDKSGLPSDRFFAERPEGSVSTLKIQRTQQEDSAVYLCASSLSQRGVSYEQYFGPGTRLTVT.